Listed here are 20 T cell receptor beta chains from one sample, sequenced in a study of neurological immune-mediated disorders. Each CDR3 protein is one row after TCRdb ran MiXCR on the 5' RACE reads. The table includes around 25,000 distinct CDR3 sequences, roughly 13% detected once. Sequencing was carried out using PBMCs. The receptors come from a woman aged 40 to 50 with HTLV-1-associated myelopathy (HAM/TSP).

The sample holds many counts of this clonotype. The chain is built from TRBV20-1 and TRBJ1-6, with TRBD1 identical over 9 bases. Germline CDR1 DFQATT, CDR2 SNEGSKA (reference sequence). This CDR3 has 16 amino acids. The ends lost 5 bases at V and 1 base at J; junction bases unmatched: 6. The CDR3 region has the DNA TGCAGTGCTGATCCGGGACAGGGTTCCTATAATTCACCCCTCCACTTT. The encoded protein is CSADPGQGSYNSPLHF.

This clonotype has ten or more counts. The rearrangement links TRBV3-1 to TRBJ1-4; 7 bases map to TRBD1. The ends lost 4 bases at V and 5 bases at J; junction bases unmatched: 10. Per the germline V gene, CDR1 is LGHDT and CDR2 is YNNKEL (reference sequence). The CDR3 is made up of 16 amino acids. The CDR3 sequence: CASSRRPTGLNEKLFF. The DNA of the CDR3 is TGTGCCAGCAGCCGCCGACCGACAGGGCTGAATGAAAAACTGTTTTTT.

This clonotype was recorded at least ten times. This chain connects TRBV2 to TRBJ1-5, with a tentative D call TRBD1 (5 bases). Germline CDR1 is SNHLY and CDR2 is FYNNEI. The CDR3 consists of 14 residues. V was cut by 7 bases and J by 7 bases, with 17 bases left in between. The CDR3 loop is CASTREGAGQPQHF. The DNA of the CDR3 is TGTGCCAGCACTAGGGAAGGGGCTGGACAGCCCCAGCATTTT.

This clonotype was seen at least ten times. The V and J genes are TRBV5-1 and TRBJ2-2; D may be TRBD1 (6 bases). The germline V and J ends were trimmed by 0 bases and 2 bases, with 14 bases remaining between them. The CDR3 contains 17 residues. Germline CDR1 and CDR2: SGHRS and YFSETQ. Here the CDR3 DNA reads TGCGCCAGCAGCTTGGAAGGGGGATACGACAACACCGGGGAGCTGTTTTTT. Translated, it gives CASSLEGGYDNTGELFF.

This clonotype was counted at least ten times. V is TRBV5-1 and J is TRBJ2-2; a weak D match, TRBD1 (6 bases). CDR1 and CDR2 from the germline V gene are SGHRS and YFSETQ. Trimming left V 2 bases short and J 6 bases short, with 11 bases between. This CDR3 is 14 amino acids long. CDR3 residues: CASSLQGLSGELFF. CDR3 sequence (DNA): TGCGCCAGCAGCTTACAGGGATTATCCGGGGAGCTGTTTTTT.

This clonotype was recorded many times. The chain links TRBV20-1 to TRBJ1-5; no reliable D call. Trimming stripped 1 base from V and 2 bases from J, with 6 bases between. There are 13 residues in the CDR3. CDR1 DFQATT and CDR2 SNEGSKA come from the germline V gene (reference sequence). The CDR3 spells CSARGIGNQPQHF. As DNA, the CDR3 is TGCAGTGCTAGAGGGATCGGCAATCAGCCCCAGCATTTT.

This clonotype was counted many times. The chain uses TRBV29-1 and TRBJ2-3; TRBD1 agrees at 7 bases. Trimming at V came to 6 bases and at J to 3 bases, leaving 9 bases not matched to a gene. The CDR3 consists of 14 residues. The germline V gene encodes CDR1 SQVTM and CDR2 ANQGSEA. This chain's CDR3 is CSVRQGISTDTQYF. DNA for the CDR3: TGCAGCGTGAGACAGGGAATAAGTACAGATACGCAGTATTTT.

This clonotype was recorded at least ten times. The V gene is TRBV12-3 or TRBV12-4, the J gene TRBJ2-7, with TRBD1 identical over 7 bases. The ends lost 5 bases at V and 3 bases at J; junction bases unmatched: 7. This CDR3 spans 14 amino acids. The CDR3 region has the DNA TGTGCCAGCAGTCGACAGGGTTTTGTCTACGAGCAGTACTTC. It encodes CASSRQGFVYEQYF.

The J gene is TRBJ2-1, the V gene TRBV20-1; D is unresolved. CDR1 is DFQATT and CDR2 is SNEGSKA in the germline V gene (reference sequence). The CDR3 is 10 residues long. The ends were cut back, 6 bases at V and 8 bases at J, with 8 bases in the middle. DNA of the CDR3: TGCAGTGCACGGAAGCATGAGCAGTTCTTC. It specifies CSARKHEQFF.

By share, this clonotype counts as medium-sized. The chain uses TRBV4-2 and TRBJ2-7, with 9 bases fitting TRBD2. Germline CDR1 reads LGHNA; CDR2 reads YNFKEQ. This CDR3 comprises 16 residues. With 0 bases clipped from V and 1 base from J, the junction kept 4 bases outside the gene matches. The DNA for the CDR3 is TGTGCCAGCAGCCAAGAGGGAAGCGGGGGGTCCTACGAGCAGTACTTC. Translating it yields CASSQEGSGGSYEQYF.

Ten or more counts support this clonotype. V and J are TRBV7-3 and TRBJ2-5, with D tentatively TRBD1 (6 bases). The CDR3 runs 15 residues. CDR1 and CDR2 from the germline V gene are SGHTA and FQGTGA. The V end was cut by 1 base, the J end by 1 base, with 10 bases between. CDR3 DNA: TGTGCCAGCAGCTTAATGGGACAAACCCAAGAGACCCAGTACTTC. Translated, it gives CASSLMGQTQETQYF.

At least ten counts were recorded for this clonotype. This sequence joins TRBV5-1 and TRBJ1-2; 8 nucleotides agree with TRBD1. Germline values: CDR1 SGHRS, CDR2 YFSETQ. After removal of 4 bases from V and 3 bases from J, the junction contained 5 bases not matched to a gene. There are 14 residues in the CDR3. The CDR3 DNA follows: TGCGCCAGCAGCCATGGACAGGGACACTATGGCTACACCTTC. This translates into CASSHGQGHYGYTF.

This clonotype was observed at least ten times. The chain has TRBV19 and TRBJ2-5, with 10 positions matching TRBD1. Germline V gives CDR1 LNHDA, CDR2 SQIVND (reference sequence). This CDR3 spans 15 amino acids. V lost 3 bases and J lost 5; bases outside the gene matches: 6. DNA of the CDR3: TGTGCCAGTAGTATCGGGGACAGGGGTCAGGAGACCCAGTACTTC. Translation: CASSIGDRGQETQYF.

This clonotype was observed many times. V and J are TRBV20-1 and TRBJ2-3; TRBD2 is a possible D gene (6 bases). V was shortened by 3 bases and J by 0 bases, with 16 bases between the two germline ends. The CDR3 covers 16 residues. CDR1 and CDR2 from the germline V gene are DFQATT and SNEGSKA (reference sequence). The CDR3 here is CSASKAGTTSTDTQYF. Here the CDR3 DNA reads TGCAGTGCTAGTAAGGCGGGAACTACTAGCACAGATACGCAGTATTTT.

This clonotype was found many times. The chain employs TRBV20-1 and TRBJ2-5; tentative D call: TRBD2 (5 bases). The CDR3 runs 14 residues. V gave up 0 bases and J gave up 2 bases, with 10 bases separating them. Germline CDR1 reads DFQATT; CDR2 reads SNEGSKA (reference sequence). CDR3 sequence: CSARDVTRQETQYF. The DNA of the CDR3 is TGCAGTGCTAGAGATGTAACTAGGCAAGAGACCCAGTACTTC.

This clonotype has at least ten counts. This chain connects TRBV24-1 to TRBJ2-3; 9 nucleotides line up with TRBD2. V gave up 2 bases and J gave up 2 bases; unmatched junction bases: 1. Germline CDR1 is KGHDR and CDR2 is SFDVKD. The CDR3 is 15 residues long. CDR3 bases: TGTGCCACCAGTGATTCTAGCGGGACCACAGATACGCAGTATTTT. Translating it yields CATSDSSGTTDTQYF.

This clonotype has more than one count but fewer than ten. V and J are TRBV6-6 and TRBJ1-5; 10 bases map to TRBD1. This CDR3 is built from 17 residues. The junction had 14 bases not matched to a gene; V was cut back by 11 bases and J by 1 base. Germline V gene lookup returns CDR1 MNHNY and CDR2 SVGAGI (reference sequence). Written as DNA, the CDR3 is TGTGCCGCCCATAAGGGGACAGGGGACAGGAGCAATCAGCCCCAGCATTTT. Residues: CAAHKGTGDRSNQPQHF.

Turning to this clonotype: A read error may account for a junction end that differs from germline. V usage is TRBV4-3 and J usage is TRBJ2-3, with 8 bases identical to TRBD2. Germline V lookup: CDR1 LGHNA, CDR2 YSLEER. The CDR3 spans 15 residues. The CDR3 nucleotides are TGCGCCAGCATCCAAGGGAACCTAGCGGGAGATACGCAGTATTTT. Translated: CASIQGNLAGDTQYF.

This clonotype was seen ten or more times. V and J are TRBV29-1 and TRBJ1-2; D unresolved. The germline V and J ends were trimmed by 4 bases and 2 bases, with 8 bases remaining between them. Germline CDR1 and CDR2: SQVTM and ANQGSEA. The CDR3 contains 12 residues. The CDR3: CSVGTKNYGYTF. The CDR3 DNA reads as TGCAGCGTTGGGACCAAGAACTATGGCTACACCTTC.

This clonotype was seen repeatedly, ten times or more. The rearrangement joins TRBV5-1 to TRBJ1-1; TRBD1 aligns across 10 bases. The CDR3 runs to 18 residues. In germline, CDR1 is SGHRS, CDR2 YFSETQ. V lost 4 bases and J lost 0; bases outside the gene matches: 12. The CDR3 region is CASSGRQGAGSMNTEAFF. In DNA, the CDR3 is TGCGCCAGCAGCGGAAGACAGGGGGCAGGGAGCATGAACACTGAAGCTTTCTTT.